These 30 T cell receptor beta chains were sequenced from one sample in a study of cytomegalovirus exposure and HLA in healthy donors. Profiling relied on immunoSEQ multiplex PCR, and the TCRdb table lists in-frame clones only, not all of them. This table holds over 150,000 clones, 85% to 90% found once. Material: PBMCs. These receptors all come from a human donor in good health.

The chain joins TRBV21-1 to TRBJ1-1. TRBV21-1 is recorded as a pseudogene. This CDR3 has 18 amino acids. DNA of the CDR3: TGTGCCAGCAGGTTCGTTCAGGGCGAAGGACTAATGAGTACTGAAGCTTTCTTT. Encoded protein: CASRFVQGEGLMSTEAFF.

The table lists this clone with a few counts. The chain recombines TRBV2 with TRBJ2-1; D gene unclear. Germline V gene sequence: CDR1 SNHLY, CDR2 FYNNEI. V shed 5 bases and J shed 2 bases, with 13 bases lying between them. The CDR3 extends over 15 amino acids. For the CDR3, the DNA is TGTGCCAGCAGTCTAGGCTCATCAACCTACAATGAGCAGTTCTTC. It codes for CASSLGSSTYNEQFF.

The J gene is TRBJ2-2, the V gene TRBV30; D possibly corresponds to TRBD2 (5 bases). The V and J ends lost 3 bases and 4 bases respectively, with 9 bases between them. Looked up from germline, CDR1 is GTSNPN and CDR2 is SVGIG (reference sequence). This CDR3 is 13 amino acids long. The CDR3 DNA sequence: TGTGCCTGGAGGACTAAAGGCACCGGGGAGCTGTTTTTT. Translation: CAWRTKGTGELFF.

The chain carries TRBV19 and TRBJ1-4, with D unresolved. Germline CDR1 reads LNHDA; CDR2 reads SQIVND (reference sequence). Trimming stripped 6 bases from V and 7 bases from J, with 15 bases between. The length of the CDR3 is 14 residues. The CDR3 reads CASRSSVAGEKLFF. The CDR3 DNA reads TGTGCCAGTAGGAGTTCCGTTGCTGGTGAAAAACTGTTTTTT. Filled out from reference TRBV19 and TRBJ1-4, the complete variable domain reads DGGITQSPKYLFRKEGQNVTLSCEQNLNHDAMYWYRQDPGQGLRLIYYSQIVNDFQKGDIAEGYSVSREKKESFPLTVTSAQKNPTAFYLCASRSSVAGEKLFFGSGTQLSVL.

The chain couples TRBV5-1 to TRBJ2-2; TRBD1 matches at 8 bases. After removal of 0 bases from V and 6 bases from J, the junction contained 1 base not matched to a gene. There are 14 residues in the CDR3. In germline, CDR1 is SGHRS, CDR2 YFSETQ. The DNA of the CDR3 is TGCGCCAGCAGCTTGGAACAGGGGGCCGGGGAGCTGTTTTTT. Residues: CASSLEQGAGELFF.

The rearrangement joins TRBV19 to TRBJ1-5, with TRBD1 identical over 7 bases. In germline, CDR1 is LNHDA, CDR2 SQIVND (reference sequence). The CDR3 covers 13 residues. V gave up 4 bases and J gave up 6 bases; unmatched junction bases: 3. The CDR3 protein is CASSTHRGQPQHF. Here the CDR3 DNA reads TGTGCCAGTAGTACTCACAGGGGTCAGCCCCAGCATTTT.

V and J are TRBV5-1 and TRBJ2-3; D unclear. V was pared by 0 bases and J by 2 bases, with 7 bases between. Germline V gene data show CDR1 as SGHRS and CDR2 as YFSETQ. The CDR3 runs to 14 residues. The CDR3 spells CASSLGAITDTQYF. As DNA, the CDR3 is TGCGCCAGCAGCTTGGGGGCCATCACAGATACGCAGTATTTT.

The CDR3 DNA follows: TGTGCCAGCAACAAAGCTAAGAGCTCCTACAATGAGCAGTTCTTC. Residues: CASNKAKSSYNEQFF. J is TRBJ2-1 and V is TRBV21-1; TRBD2 is the table's D call, not checked against the DNA. TRBV21-1 is a documented pseudogene. This CDR3 is built from 15 residues.

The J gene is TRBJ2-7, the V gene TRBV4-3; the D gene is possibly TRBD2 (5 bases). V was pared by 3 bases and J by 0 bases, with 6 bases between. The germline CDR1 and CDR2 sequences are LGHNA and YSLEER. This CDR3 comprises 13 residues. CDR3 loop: CASSHRGSYEQYF. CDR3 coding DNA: TGCGCCAGCAGCCACCGGGGCTCCTACGAGCAGTACTTC.

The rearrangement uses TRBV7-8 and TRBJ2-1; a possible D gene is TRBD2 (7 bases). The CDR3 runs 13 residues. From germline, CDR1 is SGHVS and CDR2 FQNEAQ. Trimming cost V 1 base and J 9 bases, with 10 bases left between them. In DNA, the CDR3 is TGTGCCAGCAGCTTAGTAGGGGGGGTTGAGCAGTTCTTC. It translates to CASSLVGGVEQFF.

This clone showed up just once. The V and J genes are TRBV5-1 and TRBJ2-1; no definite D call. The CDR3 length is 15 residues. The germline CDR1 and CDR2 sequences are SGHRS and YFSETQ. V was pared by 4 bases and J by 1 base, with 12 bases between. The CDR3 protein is CASSERAPSYNEQFF. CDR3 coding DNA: TGCGCCAGCAGCGAAAGAGCGCCTTCCTACAATGAGCAGTTCTTC.

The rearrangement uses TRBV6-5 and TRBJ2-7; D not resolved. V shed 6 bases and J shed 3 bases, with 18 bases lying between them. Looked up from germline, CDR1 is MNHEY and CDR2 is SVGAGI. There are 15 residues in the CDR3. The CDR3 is CASSPHSPVDYEQYF. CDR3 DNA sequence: TGTGCCAGCAGCCCTCACTCCCCCGTAGACTACGAGCAGTACTTC.

The CDR3: CASSPGAGELFF. The CDR3 region has the DNA TGTGCCAGCTCCCCGGGGGCCGGGGAGCTGTTTTTT. The chain joins TRBV18 to TRBJ2-2, with D perhaps TRBD2 (6 bases). Trimming cost V 6 bases and J 6 bases, with 8 bases left between them. From germline, CDR1 is KGHSH and CDR2 LQKENI. This CDR3 is 12 amino acids long.

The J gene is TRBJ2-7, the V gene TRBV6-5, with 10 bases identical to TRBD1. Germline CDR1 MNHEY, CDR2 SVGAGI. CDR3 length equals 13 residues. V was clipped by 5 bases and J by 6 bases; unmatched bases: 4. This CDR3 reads CASSNGQGVEQYF. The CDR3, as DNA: TGTGCCAGCAGTAATGGACAGGGGGTCGAGCAGTACTTC.

This CDR3 reads CASRKGQLSYEQYF. As DNA, the CDR3 is TGTGCCAGCAGAAAAGGACAGCTCTCCTACGAGCAGTACTTC. This chain joins TRBV6-5 and TRBJ2-7; maybe TRBD1 (6 bases). Germline V gives CDR1 MNHEY, CDR2 SVGAGI. The V gene lost 6 bases and the J gene lost 0 bases, with 12 bases spanning the gap. The CDR3 length is 14 residues.

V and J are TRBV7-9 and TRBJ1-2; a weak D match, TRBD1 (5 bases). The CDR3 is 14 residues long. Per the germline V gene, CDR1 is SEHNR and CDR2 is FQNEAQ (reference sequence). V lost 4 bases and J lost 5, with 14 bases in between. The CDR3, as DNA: TGTGCCAGCAGCTCCGGTGGGGGGTGGTATGGCTACACCTTC. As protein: CASSSGGGWYGYTF.

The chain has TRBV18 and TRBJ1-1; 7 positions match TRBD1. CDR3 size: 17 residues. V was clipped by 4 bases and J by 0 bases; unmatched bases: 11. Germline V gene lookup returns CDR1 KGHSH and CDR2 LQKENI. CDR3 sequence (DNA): TGTGCCAGCTCACAACCACAGGGGTCGATGATGAACACTGAAGCTTTCTTT. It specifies CASSQPQGSMMNTEAFF. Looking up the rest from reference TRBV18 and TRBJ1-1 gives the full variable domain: NAGVMQNPRHLVRRRGQEARLRCSPMKGHSHVYWYRQLPEEGLKFMVYLQKENIIDESGMPKERFSAEFPKEGPSILRIQQVVRGDSAAYFCASSQPQGSMMNTEAFFGQGTRLTVV.

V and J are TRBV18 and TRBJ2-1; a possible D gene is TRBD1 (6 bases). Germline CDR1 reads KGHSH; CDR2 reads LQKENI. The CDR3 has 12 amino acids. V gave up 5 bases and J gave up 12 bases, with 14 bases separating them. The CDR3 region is CASSANREPQFF. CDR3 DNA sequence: TGTGCCAGCTCAGCAAACAGGGAGCCGCAGTTCTTC.

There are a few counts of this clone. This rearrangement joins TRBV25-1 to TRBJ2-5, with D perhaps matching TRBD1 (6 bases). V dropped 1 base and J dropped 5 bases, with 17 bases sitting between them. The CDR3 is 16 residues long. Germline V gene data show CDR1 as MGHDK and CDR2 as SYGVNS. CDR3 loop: CASSELVGQGRETQYF. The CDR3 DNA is TGTGCCAGCAGTGAATTGGTGGGCCAGGGGCGTGAGACCCAGTACTTC.

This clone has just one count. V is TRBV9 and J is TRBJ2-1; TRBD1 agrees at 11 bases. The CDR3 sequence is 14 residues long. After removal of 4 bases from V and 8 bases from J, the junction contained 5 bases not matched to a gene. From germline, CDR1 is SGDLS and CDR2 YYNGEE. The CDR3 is CASSPGTGGDEQFF. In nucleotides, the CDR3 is TGTGCCAGCAGCCCTGGGACAGGGGGGGATGAGCAGTTCTTC.

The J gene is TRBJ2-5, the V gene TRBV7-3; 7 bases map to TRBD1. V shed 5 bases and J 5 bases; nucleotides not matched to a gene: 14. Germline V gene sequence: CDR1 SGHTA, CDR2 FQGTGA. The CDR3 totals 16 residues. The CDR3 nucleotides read TGTGCCAGCAGCCCCCACTCAGGGACAGATCTCGAGACCCAGTACTTC. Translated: CASSPHSGTDLETQYF.

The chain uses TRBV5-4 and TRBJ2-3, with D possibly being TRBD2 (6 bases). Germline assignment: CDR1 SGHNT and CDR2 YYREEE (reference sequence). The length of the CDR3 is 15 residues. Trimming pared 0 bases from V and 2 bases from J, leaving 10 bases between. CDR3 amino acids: CASSLAGGTTDTQYF. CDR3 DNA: TGTGCCAGCAGCTTGGCCGGCGGGACCACAGATACGCAGTATTTT.

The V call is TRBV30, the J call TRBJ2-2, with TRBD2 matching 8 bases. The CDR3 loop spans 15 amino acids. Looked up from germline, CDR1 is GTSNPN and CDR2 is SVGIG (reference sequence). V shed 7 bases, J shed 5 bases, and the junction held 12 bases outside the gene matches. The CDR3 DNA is TGTGCCTCTCGTAGGAGCGGGAGTTATACCGGGGAGCTGTTTTTT. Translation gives CASRRSGSYTGELFF.

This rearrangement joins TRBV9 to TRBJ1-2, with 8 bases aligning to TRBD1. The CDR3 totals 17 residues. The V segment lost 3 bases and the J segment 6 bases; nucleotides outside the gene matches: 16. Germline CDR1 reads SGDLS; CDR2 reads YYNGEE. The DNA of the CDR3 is TGTGCCAGCAGCGCCGGGACAGGAGACCTCTATATCCATGGCTACACCTTC. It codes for CASSAGTGDLYIHGYTF. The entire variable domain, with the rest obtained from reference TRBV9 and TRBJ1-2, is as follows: DSGVTQTPKHLITATGQRVTLRCSPRSGDLSVYWYQQSLDQGLQFLIQYYNGEERAKGNILERFSAQQFPDLHSELNLSSLELGDSALYFCASSAGTGDLYIHGYTFGSGTRLTVV.

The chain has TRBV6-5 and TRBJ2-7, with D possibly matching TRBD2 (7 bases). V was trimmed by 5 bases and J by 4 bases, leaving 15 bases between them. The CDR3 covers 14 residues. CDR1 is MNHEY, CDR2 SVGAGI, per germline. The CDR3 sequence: CASSRGGAKYEQYF. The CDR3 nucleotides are TGTGCCAGCAGTAGGGGGGGGGCTAAATACGAGCAGTACTTC.

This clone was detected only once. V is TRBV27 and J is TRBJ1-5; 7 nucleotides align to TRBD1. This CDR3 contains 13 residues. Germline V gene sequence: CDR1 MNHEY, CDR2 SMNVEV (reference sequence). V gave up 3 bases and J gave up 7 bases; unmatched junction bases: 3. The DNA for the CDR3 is TGTGCCAGCAGTTTTGACAGGGAACAGCCCCAGCATTTT. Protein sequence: CASSFDREQPQHF.

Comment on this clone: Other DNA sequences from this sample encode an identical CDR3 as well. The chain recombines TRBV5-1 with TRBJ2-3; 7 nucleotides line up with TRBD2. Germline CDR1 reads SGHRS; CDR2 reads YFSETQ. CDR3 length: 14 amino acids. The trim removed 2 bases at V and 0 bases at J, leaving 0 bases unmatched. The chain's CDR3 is CASSFSGSTDTQYF. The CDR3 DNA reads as TGCGCCAGCAGCTTTAGCGGGAGCACAGATACGCAGTATTTT. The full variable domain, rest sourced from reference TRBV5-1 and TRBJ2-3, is KAGVTQTPRYLIKTRGQQVTLSCSPISGHRSVSWYQQTPGQGLQFLFEYFSETQRNKGNFPGRFSGRQFSNSRSEMNVSTLELGDSALYLCASSFSGSTDTQYFGPGTRLTVL.

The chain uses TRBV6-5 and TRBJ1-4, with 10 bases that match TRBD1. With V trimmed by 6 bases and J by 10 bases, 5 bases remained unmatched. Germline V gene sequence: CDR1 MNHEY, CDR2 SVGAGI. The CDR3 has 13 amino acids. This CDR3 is CASRGQGWGKLFF. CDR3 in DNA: TGTGCCAGCAGGGGACAGGGGTGGGGAAAACTGTTTTTT.

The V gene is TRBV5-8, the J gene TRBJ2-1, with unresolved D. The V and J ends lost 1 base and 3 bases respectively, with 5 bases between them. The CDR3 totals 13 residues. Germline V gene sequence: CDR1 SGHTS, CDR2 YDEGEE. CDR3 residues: CASSLTGYNEQFF. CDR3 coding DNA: TGTGCCAGCAGCTTGACCGGCTACAATGAGCAGTTCTTC.

CDR3: CASTTSGGRAFHEQYF. CDR3 DNA sequence: TGTGCCAGCACCACTAGTGGCGGGAGGGCTTTCCACGAGCAGTACTTC. J is TRBJ2-7 and V is TRBV28; 9 bases align to TRBD2. The CDR3 sequence is 16 residues long. Germline values: CDR1 MDHEN, CDR2 SYDVKM. Losses at the gene ends were 7 bases for V and 5 bases for J; bases not matched to a gene: 15.